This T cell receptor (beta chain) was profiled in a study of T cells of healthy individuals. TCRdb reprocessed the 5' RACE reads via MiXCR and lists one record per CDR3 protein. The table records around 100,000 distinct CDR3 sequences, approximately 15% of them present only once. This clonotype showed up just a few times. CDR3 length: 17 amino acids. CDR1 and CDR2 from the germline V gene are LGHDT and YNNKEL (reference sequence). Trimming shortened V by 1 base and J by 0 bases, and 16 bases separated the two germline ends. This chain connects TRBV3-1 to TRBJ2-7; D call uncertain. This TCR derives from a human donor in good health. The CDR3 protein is CASSQGSVPPSSYEQYF. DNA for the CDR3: TGTGCCAGCAGCCAAGGTTCCGTCCCCCCGAGCTCCTACGAGCAGTACTTC.